Described below is a single T cell receptor (beta chain) sequence and its context. Its target is not known. The sample is drawn from a study of cytomegalovirus exposure and HLA in healthy donors. Whole-study context: From 150 million to 200 million T cells, an earlier analysis saw 100 million to 140 million unique TCR beta sequences.

Whole-study findings and limits: One cluster of highly shared sequence variants probably arose as a sequencing artifact.

The CDR3 contains 17 residues. Germline V lookup: CDR1 GTSNPN, CDR2 SVGIG (reference sequence). The V gene lost 2 bases and the J gene lost 2 bases, with 21 bases spanning the gap. Primers for the PCR totalled 60 Vbeta and 13 Jbeta. Assay: immunoSEQ multiplex PCR; the TCRdb copy retains only in-frame clones and omits some. This repertoire shows about 140,000 clones, more than 70% found once; its top ten account for 2% to 3%. The chain has TRBV30 and TRBJ1-2, with D possibly matching TRBD1 (6 bases). Sequencing used PBMCs. The sequence was obtained from a man aged 45-65 years in good health and CMV-seronegative. CDR3 loop: CAWSSKTGAGFNYGYTF. In DNA, the CDR3 is TGTGCCTGGAGTTCAAAGACAGGCGCCGGTTTCAACTATGGCTACACCTTC.